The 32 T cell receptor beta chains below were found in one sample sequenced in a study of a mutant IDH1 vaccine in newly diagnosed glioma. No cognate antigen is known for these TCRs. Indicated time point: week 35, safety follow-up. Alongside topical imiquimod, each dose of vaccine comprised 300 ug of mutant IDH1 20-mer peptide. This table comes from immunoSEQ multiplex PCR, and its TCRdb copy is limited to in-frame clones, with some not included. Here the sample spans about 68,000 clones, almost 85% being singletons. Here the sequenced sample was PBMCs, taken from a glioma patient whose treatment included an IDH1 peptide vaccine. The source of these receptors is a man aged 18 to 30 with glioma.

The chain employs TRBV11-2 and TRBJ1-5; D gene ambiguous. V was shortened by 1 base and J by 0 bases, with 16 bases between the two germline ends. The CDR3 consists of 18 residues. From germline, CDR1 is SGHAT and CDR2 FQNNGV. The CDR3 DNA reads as TGTGCCAGCAGCTTAGGATCTGCGGGCGTCTATAGCAATCAGCCCCAGCATTTT. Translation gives CASSLGSAGVYSNQPQHF.

Written as DNA, the CDR3 is TGTGCCAGCAGCGCCCACAGGAGGGGTAACTTCGGCTACACCTTC. Translating gives CASSAHRRGNFGYTF. The chain joins TRBV7-9 to TRBJ1-2; tentative D call: TRBD1 (5 bases). CDR1 is SEHNR, CDR2 FQNEAQ, per germline (reference sequence). V gave up 5 bases and J gave up 8 bases, with 21 bases separating them. The CDR3 runs 15 residues.

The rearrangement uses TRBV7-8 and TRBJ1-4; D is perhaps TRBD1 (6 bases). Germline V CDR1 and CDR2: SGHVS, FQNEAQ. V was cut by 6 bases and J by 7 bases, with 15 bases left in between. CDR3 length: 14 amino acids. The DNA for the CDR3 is TGTGCCAGCAGACCCAAGGGGGGCGCTGAAAAACTGTTTTTT. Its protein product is CASRPKGGAEKLFF. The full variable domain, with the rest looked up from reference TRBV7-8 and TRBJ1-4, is GAGVSQSPRYKVAKRGQDVALRCDPISGHVSLFWYQQALGQGPEFLTYFQNEAQLDKSGLPSDRFFAERPEGSVSTLKIQRTQQEDSAVYLCASRPKGGAEKLFFGSGTQLSVL.

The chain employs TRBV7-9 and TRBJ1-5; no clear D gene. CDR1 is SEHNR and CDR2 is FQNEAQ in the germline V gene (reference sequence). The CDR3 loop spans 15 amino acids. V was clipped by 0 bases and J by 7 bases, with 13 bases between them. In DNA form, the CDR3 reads TGTGCCAGCAGCTTAGCAAGGGCAGGAAGCCAGCCCCAGCATTTT. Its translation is CASSLARAGSQPQHF.

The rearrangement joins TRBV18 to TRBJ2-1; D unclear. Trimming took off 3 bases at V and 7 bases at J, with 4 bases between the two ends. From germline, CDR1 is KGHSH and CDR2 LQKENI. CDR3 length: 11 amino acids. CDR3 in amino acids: CASSPGNEQFF. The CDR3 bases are TGTGCCAGCTCACCGGGAAATGAGCAGTTCTTC.

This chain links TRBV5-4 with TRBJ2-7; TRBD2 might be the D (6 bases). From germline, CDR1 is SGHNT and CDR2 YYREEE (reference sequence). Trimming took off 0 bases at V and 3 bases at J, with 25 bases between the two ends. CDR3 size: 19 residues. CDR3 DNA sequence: TGTGCCAGCAGCTTGGAGGCGCAGGGTATGCGGGAAAAACACTACGAGCAGTACTTC. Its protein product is CASSLEAQGMREKHYEQYF.

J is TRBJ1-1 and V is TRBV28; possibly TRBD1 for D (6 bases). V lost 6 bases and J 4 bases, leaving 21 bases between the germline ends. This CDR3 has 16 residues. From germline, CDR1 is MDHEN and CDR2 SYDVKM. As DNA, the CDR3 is TGTGCCAGCAGCTCGGGTCTGGGGGCGATCTCCACTGAAGCTTTCTTT. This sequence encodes CASSSGLGAISTEAFF.

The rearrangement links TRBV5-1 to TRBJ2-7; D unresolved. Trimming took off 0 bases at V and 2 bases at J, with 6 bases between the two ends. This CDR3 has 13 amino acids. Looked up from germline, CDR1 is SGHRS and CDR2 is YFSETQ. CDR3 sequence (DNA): TGCGCCAGCAGCTTGGCCATGGCCTACGAGCAGTACTTC. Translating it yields CASSLAMAYEQYF.

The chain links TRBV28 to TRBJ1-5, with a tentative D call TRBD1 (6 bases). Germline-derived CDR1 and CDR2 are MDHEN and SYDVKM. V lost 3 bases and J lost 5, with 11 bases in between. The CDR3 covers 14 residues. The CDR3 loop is CASSLGGRDQPQHF. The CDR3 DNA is TGTGCCAGCAGTTTGGGGGGCCGGGATCAGCCCCAGCATTTT. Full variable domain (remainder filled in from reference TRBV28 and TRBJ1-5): DVKVTQSSRYLVKRTGEKVFLECVQDMDHENMFWYRQDPGLGLRLIYFSYDVKMKEKGDIPEGYSVSREKKERFSLILESASTNQTSMYLCASSLGGRDQPQHFGDGTRLSIL.

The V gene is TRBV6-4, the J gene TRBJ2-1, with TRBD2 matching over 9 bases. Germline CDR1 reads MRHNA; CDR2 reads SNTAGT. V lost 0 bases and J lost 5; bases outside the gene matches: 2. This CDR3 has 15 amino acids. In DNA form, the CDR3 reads TGTGCCAGCAGTGACTCGCGGGGGGGCCACAATGAGCAGTTCTTC. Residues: CASSDSRGGHNEQFF.

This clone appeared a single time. The DNA of the CDR3 is TGTGCCAGTAGTGCCGGACAGGGGGCGGCCAAAAACATTCAGTACTTC. This translates into CASSAGQGAAKNIQYF. The chain employs TRBV19 and TRBJ2-4; 11 positions match TRBD1. After removal of 5 bases from V and 1 base from J, the junction contained 4 bases not matched to a gene. Germline CDR1 is LNHDA and CDR2 is SQIVND (reference sequence). This CDR3 spans 16 amino acids.

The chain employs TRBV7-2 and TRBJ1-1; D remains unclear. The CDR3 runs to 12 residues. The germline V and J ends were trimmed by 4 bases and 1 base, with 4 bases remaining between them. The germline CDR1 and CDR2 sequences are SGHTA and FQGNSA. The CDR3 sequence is CASSWSNTEAFF. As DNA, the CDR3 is TGTGCCAGCAGCTGGTCGAACACTGAAGCTTTCTTT.

CDR3 protein: CASNKGGTFHYGYTF. CDR3 coding DNA: TGTGCCAGCAACAAAGGGGGGACGTTCCACTATGGCTACACCTTC. The V and J genes are TRBV6-1 and TRBJ1-2, with D perhaps TRBD1 (6 bases). The V gene lost 7 bases and the J gene lost 3 bases, with 18 bases spanning the gap. Germline values: CDR1 MNHNS, CDR2 SASEGT. The CDR3 consists of 15 residues.

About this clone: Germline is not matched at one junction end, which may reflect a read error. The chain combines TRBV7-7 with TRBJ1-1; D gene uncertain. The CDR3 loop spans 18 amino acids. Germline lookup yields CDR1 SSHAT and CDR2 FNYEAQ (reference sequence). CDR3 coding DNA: TGTGCTAGCAGTTGGGTTCGAGGAGCACCGTTACTCAGCACTGAAGCTTTCTTT. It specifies CASSWVRGAPLLSTEAFF.

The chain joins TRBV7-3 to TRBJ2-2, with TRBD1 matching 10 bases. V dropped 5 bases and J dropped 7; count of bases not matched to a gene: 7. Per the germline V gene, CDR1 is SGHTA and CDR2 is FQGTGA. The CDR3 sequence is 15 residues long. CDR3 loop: CASSRDRGGSGELFF. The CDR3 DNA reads TGTGCCAGCAGCCGGGACAGGGGAGGGAGCGGGGAGCTGTTTTTT.

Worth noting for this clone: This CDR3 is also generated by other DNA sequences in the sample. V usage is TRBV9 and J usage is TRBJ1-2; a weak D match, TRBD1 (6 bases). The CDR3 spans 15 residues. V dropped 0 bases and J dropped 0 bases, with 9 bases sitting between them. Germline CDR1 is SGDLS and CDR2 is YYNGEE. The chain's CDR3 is CASSVGGGTNYGYTF. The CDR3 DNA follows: TGTGCCAGCAGCGTAGGCGGGGGCACTAACTATGGCTACACCTTC.

CDR3 in amino acids: CASSPRQLYEQYF. CDR3 bases: TGTGCCAGCAGTCCCCGACAGCTCTACGAGCAGTACTTC. V is TRBV28 and J is TRBJ2-7; tentative D call: TRBD1 (5 bases). This CDR3 is 13 amino acids long. Germline V gene lookup returns CDR1 MDHEN and CDR2 SYDVKM. V dropped 5 bases and J dropped 3 bases, with 11 bases sitting between them.

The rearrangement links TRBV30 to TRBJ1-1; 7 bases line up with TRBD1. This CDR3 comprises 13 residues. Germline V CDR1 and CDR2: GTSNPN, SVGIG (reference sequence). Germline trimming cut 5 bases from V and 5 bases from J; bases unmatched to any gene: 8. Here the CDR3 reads CAWLARGRTEAFF. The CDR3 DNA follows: TGTGCCTGGTTGGCGAGGGGGCGTACTGAAGCTTTCTTT. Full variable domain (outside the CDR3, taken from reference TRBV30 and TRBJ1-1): SQTIHQWPATLVQPVGSPLSLECTVEGTSNPNLYWYRQAAGRGLQLLFYSVGIGQISSEVPQNLSASRPQDRQFILSSKKLLLSDSGFYLCAWLARGRTEAFFGQGTRLTVV.

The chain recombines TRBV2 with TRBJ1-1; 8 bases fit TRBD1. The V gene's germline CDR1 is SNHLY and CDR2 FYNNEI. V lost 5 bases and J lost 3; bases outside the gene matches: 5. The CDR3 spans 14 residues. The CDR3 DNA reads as TGTGCCAGCAGTTCAGGGGGCGCGGACACTGAAGCTTTCTTT. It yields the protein CASSSGGADTEAFF.

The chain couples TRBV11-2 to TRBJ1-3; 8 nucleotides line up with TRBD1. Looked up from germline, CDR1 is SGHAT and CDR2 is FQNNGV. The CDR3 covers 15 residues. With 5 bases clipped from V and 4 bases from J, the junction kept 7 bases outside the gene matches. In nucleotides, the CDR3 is TGTGCCAGCAGCCAGACAGGGGTCCAAGGAAACACCATATATTTT. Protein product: CASSQTGVQGNTIYF.

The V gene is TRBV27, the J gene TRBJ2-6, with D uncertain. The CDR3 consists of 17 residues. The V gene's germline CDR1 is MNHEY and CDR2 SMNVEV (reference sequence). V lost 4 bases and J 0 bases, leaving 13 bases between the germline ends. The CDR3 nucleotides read TGTGCCAGCAGTTCTGGGTTGCGTCTCTCTGGGGCCAACGTCCTGACTTTC. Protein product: CASSSGLRLSGANVLTF.

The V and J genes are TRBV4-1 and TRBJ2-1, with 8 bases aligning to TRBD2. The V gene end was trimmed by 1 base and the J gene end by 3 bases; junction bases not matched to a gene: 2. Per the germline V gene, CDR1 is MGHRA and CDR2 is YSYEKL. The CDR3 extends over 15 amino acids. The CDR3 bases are TGCGCCAGCAGCCAAGTGGCGGGGGGCTACAATGAGCAGTTCTTC. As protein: CASSQVAGGYNEQFF.

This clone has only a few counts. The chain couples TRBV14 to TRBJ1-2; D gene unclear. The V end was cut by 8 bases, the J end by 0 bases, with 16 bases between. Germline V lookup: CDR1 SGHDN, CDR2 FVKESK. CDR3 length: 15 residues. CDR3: CASPPRVKANYGYTF. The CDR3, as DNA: TGTGCCAGCCCCCCCCGGGTGAAGGCTAACTATGGCTACACCTTC.

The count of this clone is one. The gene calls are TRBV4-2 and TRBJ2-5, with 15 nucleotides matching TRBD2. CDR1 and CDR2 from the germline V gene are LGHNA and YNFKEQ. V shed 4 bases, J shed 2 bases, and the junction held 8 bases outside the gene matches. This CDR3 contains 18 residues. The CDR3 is CASSPSIGTSGRQETQYF. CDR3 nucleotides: TGTGCCAGCAGCCCCTCCATAGGGACTAGCGGGAGGCAAGAGACCCAGTACTTC.

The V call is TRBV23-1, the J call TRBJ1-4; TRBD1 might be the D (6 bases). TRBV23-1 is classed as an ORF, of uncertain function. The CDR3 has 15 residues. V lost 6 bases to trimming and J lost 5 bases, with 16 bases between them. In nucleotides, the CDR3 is TGCGCCAGCAGCAAGGTAGGGACACCGAATGAAAAACTGTTTTTT. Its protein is CASSKVGTPNEKLFF.

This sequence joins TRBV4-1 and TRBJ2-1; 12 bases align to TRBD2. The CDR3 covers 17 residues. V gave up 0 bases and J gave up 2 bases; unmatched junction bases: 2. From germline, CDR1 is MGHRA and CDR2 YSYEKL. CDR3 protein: CASSQERTSGAYNEQFF. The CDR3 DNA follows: TGCGCCAGCAGCCAAGAACGGACTAGCGGGGCCTACAATGAGCAGTTCTTC.

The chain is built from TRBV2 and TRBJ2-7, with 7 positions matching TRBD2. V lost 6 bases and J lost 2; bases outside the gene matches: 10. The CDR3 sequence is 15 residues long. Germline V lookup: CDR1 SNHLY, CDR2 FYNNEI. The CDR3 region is CASSGEPSGTYEQYF. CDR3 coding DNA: TGTGCCAGCAGCGGGGAGCCTAGCGGAACCTACGAGCAGTACTTC.

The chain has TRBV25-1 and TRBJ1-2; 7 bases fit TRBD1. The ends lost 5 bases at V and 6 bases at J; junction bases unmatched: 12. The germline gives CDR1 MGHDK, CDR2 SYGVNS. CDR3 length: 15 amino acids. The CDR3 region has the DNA TGTGCCAGCAGTAACTTACGACAGGGAAACCATGGCTACACCTTC. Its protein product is CASSNLRQGNHGYTF.

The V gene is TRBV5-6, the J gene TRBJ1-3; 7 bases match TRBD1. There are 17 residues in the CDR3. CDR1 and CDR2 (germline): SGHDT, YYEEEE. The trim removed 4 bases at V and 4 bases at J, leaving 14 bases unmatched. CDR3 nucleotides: TGTGCCAGCAGCCCGAAACTGGGACAGAACAGAGGAAACACCATATATTTT. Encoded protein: CASSPKLGQNRGNTIYF.

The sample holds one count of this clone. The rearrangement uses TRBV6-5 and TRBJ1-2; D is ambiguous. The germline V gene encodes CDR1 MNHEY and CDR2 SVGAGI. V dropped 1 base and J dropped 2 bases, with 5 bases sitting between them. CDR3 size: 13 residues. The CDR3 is CASSYLGNYGYTF. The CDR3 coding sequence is TGTGCCAGCAGTTACTTGGGGAACTATGGCTACACCTTC.

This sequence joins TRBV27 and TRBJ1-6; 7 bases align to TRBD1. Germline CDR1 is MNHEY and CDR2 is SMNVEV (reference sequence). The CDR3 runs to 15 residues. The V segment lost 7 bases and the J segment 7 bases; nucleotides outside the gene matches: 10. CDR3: CASTTRTGWNSPLHF. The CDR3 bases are TGTGCCAGCACAACGCGGACAGGCTGGAATTCACCCCTCCACTTT.

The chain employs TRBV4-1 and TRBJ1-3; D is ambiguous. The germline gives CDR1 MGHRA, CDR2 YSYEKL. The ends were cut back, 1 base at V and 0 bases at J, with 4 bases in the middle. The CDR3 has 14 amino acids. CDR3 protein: CASSQGISGNTIYF. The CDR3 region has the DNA TGCGCCAGCAGCCAAGGGATCTCTGGAAACACCATATATTTT.